Given below is one T cell receptor beta chain in context. This specimen comes from a study of sequential checkpoint blockade in melanoma. Study background: Randomization was 1:1 between first-line nivolumab→ipilimumab and ipilimumab→nivolumab. Maintenance nivolumab came after either treatment sequence.

The CDR3 covers 14 residues. Trimming cost V 2 bases and J 5 bases; bases outside gene matches: 4. CDR1 and CDR2 from the germline V gene are SGHVS and FQNEAQ. Treatment indicated: randomized to nivolumab then ipilimumab (arm A) or the reverse (arm B). Repertoires were generated with immunoSEQ multiplex PCR, while TCRdb's copy carries only in-frame clones and drops some. The data show 17,000 or so clones, around two thirds seen once. Specimen: CD8+ T cells sorted from blood (inferred from file names), collected from a patient given nivolumab and ipilimumab in sequence. The source is a human donor with melanoma. The V gene is TRBV7-8, the J gene TRBJ1-1; 8 bases are shared with TRBD1. CDR3: CASSLYRGRTEAFF. The CDR3 DNA reads as TGTGCCAGCAGCTTATACAGGGGGAGGACTGAAGCTTTCTTT.